The rows below give T cell receptor beta chains drawn from one sample of a study of blood T cell repertoires in COVID-19. Method: immunoSEQ multiplex PCR; TCRdb's copy keeps in-frame clones and lacks some. The table has 130,000 to 150,000 clones, roughly 80% seen once; the top ten hold around 8.4%. Sequenced: PBMCs or T cells enriched from blood (not recorded which). Receptors originate from a man aged 45-65 years who had recovered from COVID-19. Both conserved end residues are part of each CDR3. D genes are given only for firm matches. Size is stated for part of the rows, as once, few or many counts, or as a class when the clone is expanded.

j_gene	abundance	v_gene	d_gene	CDR3nt	CDR3aa
TRBJ2-7	-	TRBV2	-	TGTGCCAGCAGTTCCCAGGTACGCAACGAGCAGTACTTC	CASSSQVRNEQYF
TRBJ1-1	-	TRBV19	-	TGTGCCAGTAGTATAGGATCGAGGACTGAAGCTTTCTTT	CASSIGSRTEAFF
TRBJ2-2	-	TRBV5-6	-	TGTGCCAGCAGCTTCACCGGGACTCTTTTCACCGGGGAGCTGTTTTTT	CASSFTGTLFTGELFF
TRBJ1-1	-	TRBV19	TRBD1	TGTGCCACCGCGGACAGGCCGTCCACTGAAGCTTTCTTT	CATADRPSTEAFF
TRBJ1-1	-	TRBV6-5	-	TGTGCCAGCAGTTTCCAAGTCTCGGTCAGGGGTGAAGCTTTCTTT	CASSFQVSVRGEAFF
TRBJ2-2	-	TRBV7-3	-	TGTGCCAGCAGCGGACCTAGCGCCAACACCGGGGAGCTGTTTTTT	CASSGPSANTGELFF
TRBJ1-5	-	TRBV19	TRBD1	TGTGCCAGTACTACGACAGGGCAAGGCAATCAGCCCCAGCATTTT	CASTTTGQGNQPQHF
TRBJ2-3	-	TRBV5-4	TRBD2	TGTGCCAGCAGCCAAAGACTAGCGGAAGTAGATACGCAGTATTTT	CASSQRLAEVDTQYF
TRBJ2-4	-	TRBV30	-	TGTGCCTGGAGTGTGGGAGGACTGGCTTTAGCCAAAAACATTCAGTACTTC	CAWSVGGLALAKNIQYF
TRBJ1-4	-	TRBV28	TRBD1	TGTGCCAGCAGTTCCCCCTTTACTAAGACAGGGTCGGGTGAAAAACTGTTTTTT	CASSSPFTKTGSGEKLFF
TRBJ1-1	-	TRBV10-3	TRBD1	TGTGCCATCAGTGTCGGGACAGGGGGCGCAGGGAACACTGAAGCTTTCTTT	CAISVGTGGAGNTEAFF
TRBJ2-3	once	TRBV5-4	-	TGTGCCAGCGGAAGGGGGGACAGAGCCACAGATACGCAGTATTTT	CASGRGDRATDTQYF
TRBJ2-2	once	TRBV19	-	TGTGCCAGTAGTAGGGACTTTGGATCCGGGGAGCTGTTTTTT	CASSRDFGSGELFF
TRBJ1-2	-	TRBV5-1	-	TGCGCCAGCAGCTTGGATCGGGGTAACTATGGCTACACCTTC	CASSLDRGNYGYTF
TRBJ2-1	few	TRBV7-2	TRBD2	TGTGCCAGCGAAGCGGGGGGATACAATGAGCAGTTCTTC	CASEAGGYNEQFF
TRBJ1-1	-	TRBV7-6	-	TGTGCCAGCAGCAGGGGACAGAACACTGAAGCTTTCTTT	CASSRGQNTEAFF
TRBJ2-3	-	TRBV7-2	-	TGTGCCAGCAGCTTAGCGGCCAGCGCGGCAGATACGCAGTATTTT	CASSLAASAADTQYF
TRBJ1-4	-	TRBV10-1	TRBD1	TGCGCCAGCAGTGAGTCGAAGGGGGACAGCAAAAAACTGTTTTTT	CASSESKGDSKKLFF
TRBJ2-3	-	TRBV27	TRBD2	TGTGCCAGCAGACTAGCGGGGGCATCAGATACGCAGTATTTT	CASRLAGASDTQYF
TRBJ2-3	once	TRBV2	-	TGTGCCAGCAGTGAGGCTCGAGATACGCAGTATTTT	CASSEARDTQYF
TRBJ2-7	-	TRBV7-2	TRBD1	TGTGCCAGCAGCTTACGCACGGACAGGGCCTCCTACGAGCAGTACTTC	CASSLRTDRASYEQYF
TRBJ2-5	-	TRBV7-9	TRBD1	TGTGCCAGCAGCTCAGGACAGGGGGCGATGGAGACCCAGTACTTC	CASSSGQGAMETQYF
TRBJ1-2	-	TRBV28	-	TGTGCCAGCAGTTTTCCGCGGGGGCCTAACTATGGCTACACCTTC	CASSFPRGPNYGYTF
TRBJ2-3	once	TRBV6-2/TRBV6-3	TRBD2	TGTGCCAGCAGTTTCCGGACTAGCGGGGGTGTATATACGCAGTATTTT	CASSFRTSGGVYTQYF
TRBJ2-2	-	TRBV2	-	TGTGCCAGCAGTGTCGGGGTGCCGGCCGGGGAGCTGTTTTTT	CASSVGVPAGELFF
TRBJ1-1	-	TRBV7-3	-	TGTGCCAGCAGCACGCAGAAGAACACTGAAGCTTTCTTT	CASSTQKNTEAFF
TRBJ2-7	-	TRBV5-1	-	TGCGCCAGCAGCTTGGGGCCGGGACTGTCGTCCTACGAGCAGTACTTC	CASSLGPGLSSYEQYF
TRBJ2-3	-	TRBV7-2	-	TGTGCCAGCAGCCCGGACTCCTATACGCAGTATTTT	CASSPDSYTQYF
TRBJ1-3	-	TRBV7-8	-	TGTGCCAGCAGGGAAGGGGTGGGTGGAAACACCATATATTTT	CASREGVGGNTIYF
TRBJ2-1	-	TRBV4-1	-	TGCGCCAGCAGCCGGACAGTTGTCTATGAGCAGTTCTTC	CASSRTVVYEQFF
TRBJ1-2	few	TRBV5-1	TRBD1	TGCGCCAGCAGCTTTTCTACGGGACAGGGAAACTACACCTTC	CASSFSTGQGNYTF
TRBJ1-1	once	TRBV9	TRBD1	TGTGCCAGCAGCGCCTCAGGGGGCTTCGCTGAAGCTTTCTTT	CASSASGGFAEAFF
TRBJ1-2	-	TRBV7-2	-	TGTGCCAGCAGCTTAGAGCACAGCTATGGCTACACCTTC	CASSLEHSYGYTF
TRBJ1-5	-	TRBV27	-	TGTGCCAGCAGTCCACAGACAGGAAATCAGCCCCAGCATTTT	CASSPQTGNQPQHF
TRBJ1-4	-	TRBV3-1/TRBV3-2	-	TGTGCCAGCAGCCCCTACAGGGACCGGGGTGAAAAACTGTTTTTT	CASSPYRDRGEKLFF
TRBJ2-1	-	TRBV5-1	TRBD2	TGCGCCAGCAGCTTGGTGGTAGCGGGGGGCTACAATGAGCAGTTCTTC	CASSLVVAGGYNEQFF
TRBJ1-5	-	TRBV19	-	TGTGCCAGTAGTACCCAACTTCTGGGGGGTCCGAATAGCAATCAGCCCCAGCATTTT	CASSTQLLGGPNSNQPQHF
TRBJ2-1	-	TRBV9	TRBD1	TGTGCCAGCAGCGTAGCTACGGGGTCGGTGACAGGGGTTGAGCAGTTCTTC	CASSVATGSVTGVEQFF
TRBJ2-3	-	TRBV10-3	TRBD1	TGTGCCATCAGTCGGGACAGGGGTCCGACTAGCACAGATACGCAGTATTTT	CAISRDRGPTSTDTQYF
TRBJ1-1	-	TRBV7-9	-	TGTGCCAGCAGCAAGGGGTCCCGCGACACTGAAGCTTTCTTT	CASSKGSRDTEAFF
TRBJ2-1	once	TRBV7-2	TRBD2	TGTGCCAGCAGAGGACTAGCAGCCTACAATGAGCAGTTCTTC	CASRGLAAYNEQFF
TRBJ2-2	few	TRBV19	-	TGTGCCAGTAGTAAACACACCACCGGGGAGCTGTTTTTT	CASSKHTTGELFF
TRBJ1-4	-	TRBV10-3	TRBD1	TGTGCCATCGGGAGGGACAGGGTACAGGAAAAACTGTTTTTT	CAIGRDRVQEKLFF
TRBJ2-5	-	TRBV10-3	TRBD1	TGTGCCATCAGTGAGTCGACAGGGGCCGGGGAGACCCAGTACTTC	CAISESTGAGETQYF
TRBJ2-7	-	TRBV11-3	-	TGTGCCAGCAGCTTAGATTACGGGGGCGAGCAGTACTTC	CASSLDYGGEQYF
TRBJ1-4	-	TRBV6-5	TRBD1	TGTGCCAGCAGTAGGACAGGCGGTTTTGGTGAAAAACTGTTTTTT	CASSRTGGFGEKLFF
TRBJ1-5	-	TRBV6-2/TRBV6-3	-	TGTGCCAGCGGCCAGGGAGGGCGAGGTAGCAATCAGCCCCAGCATTTT	CASGQGGRGSNQPQHF
TRBJ2-3	-	TRBV4-3	-	TGCGCCAGCAGCCAGCGCTCAAGGAGGGATACGCAGTATTTT	CASSQRSRRDTQYF
TRBJ2-2	once	TRBV7-8	-	TGTGCCAGCGGGAGGGGGAATAGGGACACCGGGGAGCTGTTTTTT	CASGRGNRDTGELFF
TRBJ2-7	-	TRBV10-3	-	TGTGCCATCAGTGAGGGCCACTCCTACGAGCAGTACTTC	CAISEGHSYEQYF
TRBJ1-5	-	TRBV30	-	TGTGCCTGGAGTCAACAGGGCCCTTATAGCAATCAGCCCCAGCATTTT	CAWSQQGPYSNQPQHF
TRBJ1-1	-	TRBV2	-	TGTGCCAGCGAGGGACACATCGAAGCTTTCTTT	CASEGHIEAFF